The clone carrying this T cell receptor beta chain was recorded a few times. The sample originates from a study of blood T cell repertoires in COVID-19. Study background: Samples taken during acute and convalescent COVID-19 were collected in the United States, Italy and Spain.

TCRdb's copy holds only in-frame clones and misses some; the assay was immunoSEQ multiplex PCR. Of 650,000 to 800,000 clones in the sample, about nine tenths were seen once. Looked up from germline, CDR1 is SGHTS and CDR2 is YDEGEE. The CDR3 loop spans 14 amino acids. Trimming took 2 bases from V and 1 from J, leaving 7 bases between them. The TCR sequence derives from a woman aged 18 to 35 with acute or convalescent COVID-19. The material sequenced was peripheral blood. V and J are TRBV5-8 and TRBJ1-5; no firm D call. The CDR3 nucleotides are TGTGCCAGCAGCTTTGGCATCAGCAATCAGCCCCAGCATTTT. Its protein product is CASSFGISNQPQHF.